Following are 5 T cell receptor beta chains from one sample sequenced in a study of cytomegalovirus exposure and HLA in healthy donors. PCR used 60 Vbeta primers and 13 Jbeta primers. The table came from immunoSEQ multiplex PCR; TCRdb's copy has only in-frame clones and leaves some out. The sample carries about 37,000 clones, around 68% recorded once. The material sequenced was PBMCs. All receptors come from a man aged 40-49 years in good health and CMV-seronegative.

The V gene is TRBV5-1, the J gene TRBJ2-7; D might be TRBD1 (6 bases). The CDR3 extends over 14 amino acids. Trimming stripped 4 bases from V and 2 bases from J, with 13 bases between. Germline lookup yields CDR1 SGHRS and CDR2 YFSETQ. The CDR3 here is CASSPGQITYEQYF. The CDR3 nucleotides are TGCGCCAGCAGCCCTGGACAGATTACCTACGAGCAGTACTTC.

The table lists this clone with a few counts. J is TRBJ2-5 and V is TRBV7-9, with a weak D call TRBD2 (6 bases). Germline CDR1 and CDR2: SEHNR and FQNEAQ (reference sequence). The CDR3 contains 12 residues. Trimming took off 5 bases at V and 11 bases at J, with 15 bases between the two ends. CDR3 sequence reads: CASSPVSGEQYF. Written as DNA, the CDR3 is TGTGCCAGCAGCCCCGTGTCGGGGGAGCAGTACTTC.

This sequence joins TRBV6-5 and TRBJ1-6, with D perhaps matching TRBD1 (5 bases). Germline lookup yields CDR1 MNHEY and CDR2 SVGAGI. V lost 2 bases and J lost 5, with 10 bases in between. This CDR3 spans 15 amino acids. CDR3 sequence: CASSYGGADNSPLHF. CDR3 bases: TGTGCCAGCAGTTACGGTGGGGCCGATAATTCACCCCTCCACTTT.

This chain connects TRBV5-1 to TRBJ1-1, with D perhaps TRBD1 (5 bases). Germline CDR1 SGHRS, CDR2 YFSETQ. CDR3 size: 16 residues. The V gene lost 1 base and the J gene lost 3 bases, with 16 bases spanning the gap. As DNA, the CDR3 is TGCGCCAGCAGCTTGAGAACAACCCCGGGGGACACTGAAGCTTTCTTT. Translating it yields CASSLRTTPGDTEAFF.

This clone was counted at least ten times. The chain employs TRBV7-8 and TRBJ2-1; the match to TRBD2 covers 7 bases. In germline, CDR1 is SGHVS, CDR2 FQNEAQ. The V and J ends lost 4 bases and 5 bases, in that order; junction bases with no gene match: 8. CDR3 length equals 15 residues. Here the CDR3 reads CASSWPGLLHNEQFF. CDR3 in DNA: TGTGCCAGCAGCTGGCCGGGACTACTACACAATGAGCAGTTCTTC. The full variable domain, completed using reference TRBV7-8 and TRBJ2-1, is GAGVSQSPRYKVAKRGQDVALRCDPISGHVSLFWYQQALGQGPEFLTYFQNEAQLDKSGLPSDRFFAERPEGSVSTLKIQRTQQEDSAVYLCASSWPGLLHNEQFFGPGTRLTVL.